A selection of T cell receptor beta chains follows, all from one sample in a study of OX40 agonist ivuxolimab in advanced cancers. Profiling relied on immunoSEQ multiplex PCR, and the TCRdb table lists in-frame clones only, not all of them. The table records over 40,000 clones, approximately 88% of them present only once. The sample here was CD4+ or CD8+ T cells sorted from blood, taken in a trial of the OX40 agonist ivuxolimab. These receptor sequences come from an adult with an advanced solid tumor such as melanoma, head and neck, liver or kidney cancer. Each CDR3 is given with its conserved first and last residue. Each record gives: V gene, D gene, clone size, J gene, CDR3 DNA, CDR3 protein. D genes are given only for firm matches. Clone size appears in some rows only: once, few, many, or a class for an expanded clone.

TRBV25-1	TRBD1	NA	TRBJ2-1	TGTGCCAGCATTAAACAGGGGGTTCAGTTCTTC	CASIKQGVQFF
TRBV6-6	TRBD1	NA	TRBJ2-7	TGTGCCAGCAGTGCGACACAGGGGGGCGAGCAGTACTTC	CASSATQGGEQYF
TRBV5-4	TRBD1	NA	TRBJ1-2	TGTGCCAGCAGCCCCCCGGCAGGGGGCGCTTACTATGGCTACACCTTC	CASSPPAGGAYYGYTF
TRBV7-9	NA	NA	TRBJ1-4	TGTGCCAGCAGCCCCGGGGCCCAAGGGGAAAAACTGTTTTTT	CASSPGAQGEKLFF
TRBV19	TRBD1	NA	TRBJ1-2	TGTGCCAGTAGTATCTTCACAGGGGATGGCTACACCTTC	CASSIFTGDGYTF
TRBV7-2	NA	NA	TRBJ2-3	TGTGCCAGCAGCCGGGACCCTGGCGATACGCAGTATTTT	CASSRDPGDTQYF
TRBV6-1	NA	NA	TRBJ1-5	TGTGCCAGCAGTCAACCGGGTCCCAATCAGCCCCAGCATTTT	CASSQPGPNQPQHF
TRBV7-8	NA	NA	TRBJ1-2	TGTGCCAGCAGCTTAGGTGGGGCCACCGGCTACACCTTC	CASSLGGATGYTF
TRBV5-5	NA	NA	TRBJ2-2	TGTGCCAGCAGCTTGTTACTAGCGAACACCGGGGAGCTGTTTTTT	CASSLLLANTGELFF
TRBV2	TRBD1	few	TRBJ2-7	TGTGCCAGCAATTGGCTGCTATTTCCGGGACAGGGGGAGGGCGAGCAGTACTTC	CASNWLLFPGQGEGEQYF
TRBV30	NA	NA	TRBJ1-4	TGTGCCTGGAGTGTAGGGCAGAATAATGAAAAACTGTTTTTT	CAWSVGQNNEKLFF
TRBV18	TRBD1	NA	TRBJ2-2	TGTGCCAGCTCACCGTCAGGGGGTTCCGGGGAGCTGTTTTTT	CASSPSGGSGELFF
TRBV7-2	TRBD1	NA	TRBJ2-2	TGTGCCAGCAGCTTCGGGACAGCTTTCACCGGGGAGCTGTTTTTT	CASSFGTAFTGELFF
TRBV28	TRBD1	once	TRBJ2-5	TGTGCCAGCAGTTCCGCGGGACAGGGTAATGAAGAGACCCAGTACTTC	CASSSAGQGNEETQYF
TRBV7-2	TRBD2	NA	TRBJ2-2	TGTGCCAGCAGGCCGACTAGCGGGAGGGCCTCCGGGGAGCTGTTTTTT	CASRPTSGRASGELFF
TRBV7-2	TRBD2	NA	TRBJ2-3	TGTGCCAGCAGCTTACAAAGCGGGAGGCGCACAGATACGCAGTATTTT	CASSLQSGRRTDTQYF
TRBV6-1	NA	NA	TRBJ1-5	TGTGCCAGCAGTGTCGACAGGCTGGGGGCATCAAATCAGCCCCAGCATTTT	CASSVDRLGASNQPQHF
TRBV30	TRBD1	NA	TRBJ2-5	TGTGCCTGGAGTCGGGACAGGGGGCAAGAGACCCAGTACTTC	CAWSRDRGQETQYF
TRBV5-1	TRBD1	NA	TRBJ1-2	TGCGCCAGCAGCCCATCCGCCGGAGGGGGCTACTATGGCTACACCTTC	CASSPSAGGGYYGYTF
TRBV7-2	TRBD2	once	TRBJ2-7	TGTGCCAGCAGCGTGGGACTAGCGGCTTCCTACGAGCAGTACTTC	CASSVGLAASYEQYF
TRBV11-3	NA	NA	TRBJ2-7	TGTGCCAGCAGCTTAAACGACAACTACGAGCAGTACTTC	CASSLNDNYEQYF
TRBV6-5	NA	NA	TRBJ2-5	TGTGCCAGCAGTTACCGCGCAGGGCTGGAGACCCAGTACTTC	CASSYRAGLETQYF
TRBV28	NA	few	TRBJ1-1	TGTGCCAGCAGTCCCGTAAGGGGTAACACTGAAGCTTTCTTT	CASSPVRGNTEAFF
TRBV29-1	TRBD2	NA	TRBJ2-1	TGCAGCGTTGATGGACTCCCTTCCGGACTAGGGGATGAGCAGTTCTTC	CSVDGLPSGLGDEQFF
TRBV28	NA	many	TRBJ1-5	TGTGCCAGCAGTTTATGGGAGAGCAATCAGCCCCAGCATTTT	CASSLWESNQPQHF
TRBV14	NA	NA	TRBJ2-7	TGTGCCAGCAGCCATTCCCGACCCTACGAGCAGTACTTC	CASSHSRPYEQYF
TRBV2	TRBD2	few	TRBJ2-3	TGTGCCAGCAGTCCCGGGACTAGCGGCCGTAGCACAGATACGCAGTATTTT	CASSPGTSGRSTDTQYF
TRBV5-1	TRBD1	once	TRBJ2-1	TGCGCCAGCAGCTTGGACGGACAGGGCCACAATGAGCAGTTCTTC	CASSLDGQGHNEQFF
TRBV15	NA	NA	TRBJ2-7	TGTGCCACCAGCAGAGATCTCGGCGAGCAGTACTTC	CATSRDLGEQYF
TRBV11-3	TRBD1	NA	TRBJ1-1	TGTGCCAGCAGCCCCCGCGACAGGGGGCCTGAAGCTTTCTTT	CASSPRDRGPEAFF
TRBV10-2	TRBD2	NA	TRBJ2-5	TGCGCCAGCAAGTTAGCGGGAGAAGAGACCCAGTACTTC	CASKLAGEETQYF
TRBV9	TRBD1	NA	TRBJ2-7	TGTGCCAGCAGCGTGGGGACAGACTCTTACGAGCAGTACTTC	CASSVGTDSYEQYF
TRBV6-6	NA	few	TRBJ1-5	TGTGCCAGTACTTTCGGGGGGCAGGGACAGCCCCAGCATTTT	CASTFGGQGQPQHF
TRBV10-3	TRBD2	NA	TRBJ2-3	TGTGCCATCGGAAACCAGCGGGAGGGTGCAGATACGCAGTATTTT	CAIGNQREGADTQYF
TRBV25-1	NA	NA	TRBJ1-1	TGTGCCAGCAGTGAATCCCCACAGGCGAACACTGAAGCTTTCTTT	CASSESPQANTEAFF
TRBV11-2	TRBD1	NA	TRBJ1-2	TGTGCCAGCAGCTTCAGTCCCCTGGGACAGACAGCTAACTATGGCTACACCTTC	CASSFSPLGQTANYGYTF
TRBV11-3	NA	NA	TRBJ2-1	TGTGCCAGCAGCTTAGATTGGGGGAGTGAGCAGTTCTTC	CASSLDWGSEQFF
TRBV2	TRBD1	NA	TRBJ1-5	TGTGCCAGCAACCCCAGGGGGCGGAATCAGCCCCAGCATTTT	CASNPRGRNQPQHF
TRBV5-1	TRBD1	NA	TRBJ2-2	TGCGCCAGCAGCTCGACAGGGCTCGGCACCGGGGAGCTGTTTTTT	CASSSTGLGTGELFF
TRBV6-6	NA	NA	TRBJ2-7	TGTGCCAGCACTGAGGGGCTTTCCTACGAGCAGTACTTC	CASTEGLSYEQYF
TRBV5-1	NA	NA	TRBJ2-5	TGCGCCAGCAGCTTGAACTACCAGGGGACCCAGTACTTC	CASSLNYQGTQYF